Reported below is one TCR beta chain. No antigen is known for it. Germline values: CDR1 SGHTA, CDR2 FQGNSA. The CDR3 sequence is 15 residues long. Trimming shortened V by 2 bases and J by 2 bases, and 12 bases separated the two germline ends. The entry originates in a study of T-cell memory formation after mild COVID-19. Overall study results and limits: Pre-infection memory contained some responding clones, which suggested that cross-reactive memory had joined.

TCRdb reprocessed the 5' RACE reads with MiXCR, giving one entry per CDR3 protein. The repertoire has around 450,000 distinct CDR3 sequences, about 24% of them found once; the top ten carry 8.8%. Sequencing input: PBMCs or a T cell subset sorted from them (not recorded which). The rearrangement links TRBV7-2 to TRBJ2-5; D perhaps matches TRBD2 (5 bases). This clonotype was sampled from an adult woman who had mild COVID-19 (a few samples of this study predate the infection). Cell type and time point are not known. CDR3 nucleotide sequence: TGTGCCAGCAGCTTAAGAGTGGGCGGGCAAGAGACCCAGTACTTC. Its translation is CASSLRVGGQETQYF.